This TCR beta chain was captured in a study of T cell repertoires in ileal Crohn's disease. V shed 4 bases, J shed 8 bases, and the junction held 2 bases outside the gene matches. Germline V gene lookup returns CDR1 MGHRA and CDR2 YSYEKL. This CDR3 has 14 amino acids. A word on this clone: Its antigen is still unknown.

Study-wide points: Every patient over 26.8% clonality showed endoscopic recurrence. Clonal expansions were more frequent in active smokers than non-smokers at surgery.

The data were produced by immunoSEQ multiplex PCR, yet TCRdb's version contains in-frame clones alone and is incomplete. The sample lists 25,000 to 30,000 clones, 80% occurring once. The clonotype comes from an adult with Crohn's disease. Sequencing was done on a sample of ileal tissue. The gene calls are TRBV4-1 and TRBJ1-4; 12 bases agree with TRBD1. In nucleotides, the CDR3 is TGCGCCAGCAGCCCAGGGACAGGGGGCGAAAAACTGTTTTTT. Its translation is CASSPGTGGEKLFF.